This TCR beta chain was observed in a study of T cells in women clearing cervical HPV infection. Whole-study context: Women with histologically confirmed HPV16-related CIN3 or worse, 2 with invasive cancer, served as cases. For cases, blood was sampled a median about 140 days after lesion detection, interquartile range about 90 to 200 days. Findings and limits, study-wide: TRBV6-7 relative abundance averaged 0.11% in cases and approximately 0.15% in controls. CIN3+ cases had significantly higher TCR richness than controls; evenness did not differ.

Measured with immunoSEQ multiplex PCR; TCRdb has only the in-frame clones, and not every one. The table lists about 48,000 clones, with around 1.5% in the top ten. As regards this clone: Its specificity is unknown. The CDR3 is cut off 3 residues early in the read; its end comes from the germline J gene.

The CDR3 spans 16 residues. Germline V gives CDR1 MDHEN, CDR2 SYDVKM. Trimming took 1 base from V and 0 from J, leaving 7 bases between them. The TCR was taken from a woman aged 18-70 years with a cervical HPV16 infection that either progressed to CIN3+ or cleared (not recorded which). The chain has TRBV28 and TRBJ2-6; the D is unclear. What was sequenced was blood buffy coat. The part of the CDR3 DNA that was read is TGTGCCAGCAGTTTATTTCGAGGCTCTGGGGCCAACGTC. Amino acids: CASSLFRGSGANV. The CDR3, in full, reads CASSLFRGSGANVLTF.